The subject of this entry is one T cell receptor beta chain. Its antigen is not known. The data belong to a study of glioma-infiltrating T cells after dendritic cell vaccination. The wider study: The vaccine used monocyte-derived dendritic cells pulsed overnight with autologous tumor lysate. Broader study findings: Longer survival after dendritic cell vaccination followed higher pretreatment TIL content.

V was shortened by 6 bases and J by 2 bases, with 11 bases between the two germline ends. This CDR3 comprises 14 residues. CDR1 is SNHLY and CDR2 is FYNNEI in the germline V gene. The sample's time point: after dendritic cell vaccination, including at tumor progression/relapse. The table came from immunoSEQ multiplex PCR; TCRdb's copy has only in-frame clones and leaves some out. There are about 99,000 clones in the sample; roughly 80% occur only once, and about 5.5% lies in the top ten. This sequence was found in a human donor with glioblastoma. This chain connects TRBV2 to TRBJ1-5; D remains unclear. The sample here was blood, taken after dendritic cell vaccination. CDR3 residues: CASRAQSGNQPQHF. The CDR3 nucleotides are TGTGCCAGCAGAGCCCAGAGCGGCAATCAGCCCCAGCATTTT.